Listed below are T cell receptor beta chains from one sample, sequenced in a study of T-cell reconstitution after alpha-beta-depleted transplantation in children. TCRdb called the PCR reads again in MiXCR, with one record for every CDR3 protein. This table has hundreds of thousands of distinct CDR3 sequences, around 16% appearing once. Sample: PBMCs from the stem cell graft donor, taken from the stem cell graft. These receptors came from a human donor who donated a stem cell graft to a child with acute myeloid leukemia. The CDR3 runs from the conserved cysteine through the conserved F or W. Each record gives: clone size, J gene, V gene, D gene, CDR3 DNA, CDR3 protein. The D gene is left open where the match is weak. Expanded clones are given a class, and other clones once, few, many or no size at all.

abundance: few
j_gene: TRBJ2-7
v_gene: TRBV11-1
d_gene: .
CDR3nt: TGTGCCAGCAGCTCCTTTGGGCGGAGCTCCTACGAGCAGTACTTC
CDR3aa: CASSSFGRSSYEQYF

abundance: .
j_gene: TRBJ2-5
v_gene: TRBV6-5
d_gene: .
CDR3nt: TGTGCCAGCAGTTTCTCACAGGGCCGGCAAGAGACCCAGTACTTC
CDR3aa: CASSFSQGRQETQYF

abundance: few
j_gene: TRBJ1-1
v_gene: TRBV10-1
d_gene: .
CDR3nt: TGCGCCAGCAGTGAGAAAAGAGCCAACACTGAAGCTTTCTTT
CDR3aa: CASSEKRANTEAFF

abundance: .
j_gene: TRBJ2-3
v_gene: TRBV7-2
d_gene: TRBD2
CDR3nt: TGTGCCAGCAGGGAGGGAGCGGGGGGGCCGGATACGCAGTATTTT
CDR3aa: CASREGAGGPDTQYF

abundance: few
j_gene: TRBJ2-1
v_gene: TRBV12-3/TRBV12-4
d_gene: .
CDR3nt: TGTGCCAGCAGTTTTGGCACCCTCTTTAATGAGCAGTTCTTC
CDR3aa: CASSFGTLFNEQFF

abundance: .
j_gene: TRBJ2-3
v_gene: TRBV7-6
d_gene: TRBD2
CDR3nt: TGTGCCAGCAGCATAGCGGGGAACACAGATACGCAGTATTTT
CDR3aa: CASSIAGNTDTQYF

abundance: many
j_gene: TRBJ2-1
v_gene: TRBV6-4
d_gene: TRBD1
CDR3nt: TGTGCCAGCAGCCCAATCAGGGGGCCCTACAATGAGCAGTTCTTC
CDR3aa: CASSPIRGPYNEQFF

abundance: .
j_gene: TRBJ1-6
v_gene: TRBV25-1
d_gene: .
CDR3nt: TGTGCCAGCCGCCAAACGGATAATTCACCCCTCCACTTT
CDR3aa: CASRQTDNSPLHF

abundance: many
j_gene: TRBJ2-3
v_gene: TRBV7-8
d_gene: TRBD1
CDR3nt: TGTGCCAGCAGCTTAGACGGGACAGGGATAGATACGCAGTATTTT
CDR3aa: CASSLDGTGIDTQYF

abundance: many
j_gene: TRBJ2-3
v_gene: TRBV5-1
d_gene: TRBD1
CDR3nt: TGCGCCAGCAGCTTGGTAGGGGACAGCACCACAGATACGCAGTATTTT
CDR3aa: CASSLVGDSTTDTQYF

abundance: once
j_gene: TRBJ1-1
v_gene: TRBV20-1
d_gene: .
CDR3nt: TGCAGTGTCAAGGGTGCAGATAGTGAAGCTTTCTTT
CDR3aa: CSVKGADSEAFF

abundance: .
j_gene: TRBJ2-5
v_gene: TRBV11-2
d_gene: TRBD2
CDR3nt: TGTGCCAGCAGCCAGCGTACACGACTAGCGGGGGATAAAGAGACCCAGTACTTC
CDR3aa: CASSQRTRLAGDKETQYF

abundance: .
j_gene: TRBJ2-1
v_gene: TRBV30
d_gene: .
CDR3nt: TGTGCCTGGGCCACCAATGAGCAGTTCTTC
CDR3aa: CAWATNEQFF

abundance: many
j_gene: TRBJ2-1
v_gene: TRBV20-1
d_gene: TRBD2
CDR3nt: TGCAGTGCTAGAGTCTCCACTAGCGAAACCTACAATGAGCAGTTCTTC
CDR3aa: CSARVSTSETYNEQFF

abundance: many
j_gene: TRBJ1-1
v_gene: TRBV29-1
d_gene: .
CDR3nt: TGCAGCGTTGGAACAGGAGGTCAGCCAGGAGCTTTCTTT
CDR3aa: CSVGTGGQPGAFF

abundance: .
j_gene: TRBJ2-5
v_gene: TRBV11-1
d_gene: .
CDR3nt: TGTGCCAGCAGCTTCTCGCTAAGCAAGGCGTTAGAGACCCAGTACTTC
CDR3aa: CASSFSLSKALETQYF

abundance: .
j_gene: TRBJ2-1
v_gene: TRBV6-1
d_gene: .
CDR3nt: TGTGCCAGCAGTGAAGCCCTTCGTAGGGGCTTCGAGCAGTTCTTC
CDR3aa: CASSEALRRGFEQFF

abundance: few
j_gene: TRBJ1-5
v_gene: TRBV7-2
d_gene: .
CDR3nt: TGTGCCAGCTCTCGCCGGAGAGGGCGAGCTATGCATTTT
CDR3aa: CASSRRRGRAMHF

abundance: many
j_gene: TRBJ1-5
v_gene: TRBV20-1
d_gene: .
CDR3nt: TGCAGTGCTAGGCGGGGTGACGGAGGCAATCAGCCCCAGCATTTT
CDR3aa: CSARRGDGGNQPQHF

abundance: .
j_gene: TRBJ2-5
v_gene: TRBV4-1
d_gene: TRBD2
CDR3nt: TGCGCCAGCAGCCAGCTATCTAGCGGGCCCCAAGAGACCCAGTACTTC
CDR3aa: CASSQLSSGPQETQYF

abundance: .
j_gene: TRBJ2-1
v_gene: TRBV5-1
d_gene: .
CDR3nt: TGCGCCAGCAGCGCGGGTGGAGGGGGCCAAAATGAGCAGTTCTTC
CDR3aa: CASSAGGGGQNEQFF

abundance: few
j_gene: TRBJ1-1
v_gene: TRBV27
d_gene: .
CDR3nt: TGTGCCAGCAGTGCTTGGACAGACTATATGAACACTGAAGCTTTCTTT
CDR3aa: CASSAWTDYMNTEAFF

abundance: many
j_gene: TRBJ1-1
v_gene: TRBV5-1
d_gene: TRBD1
CDR3nt: TGCGCCAGCAGCACCGGACAGGGGAGAAGCACTGAAGCTTTCTTT
CDR3aa: CASSTGQGRSTEAFF

abundance: .
j_gene: TRBJ1-5
v_gene: TRBV28
d_gene: .
CDR3nt: TGTGCCAGCAGTTTTGGGGAGAGGCCAGCGGGACAGCCCCAGCATTTT
CDR3aa: CASSFGERPAGQPQHF

abundance: many
j_gene: TRBJ2-3
v_gene: TRBV5-1
d_gene: .
CDR3nt: TGCGCCAGCAGCTTGAACAGCTTCACAGATACGCAGTATTTT
CDR3aa: CASSLNSFTDTQYF

abundance: .
j_gene: TRBJ1-2
v_gene: TRBV27
d_gene: .
CDR3nt: TGTGCCAGCAGTTTAACGCAGGGGTTAAACTATGGCTACACCTTC
CDR3aa: CASSLTQGLNYGYTF